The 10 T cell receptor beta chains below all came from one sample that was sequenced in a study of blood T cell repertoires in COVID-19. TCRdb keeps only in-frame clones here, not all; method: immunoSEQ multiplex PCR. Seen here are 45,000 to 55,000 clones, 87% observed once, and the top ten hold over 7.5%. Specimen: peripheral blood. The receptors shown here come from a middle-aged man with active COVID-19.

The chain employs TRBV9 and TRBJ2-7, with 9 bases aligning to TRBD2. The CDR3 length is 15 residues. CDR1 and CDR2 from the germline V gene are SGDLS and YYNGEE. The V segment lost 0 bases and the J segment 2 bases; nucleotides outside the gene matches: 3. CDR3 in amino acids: CASSVGGRDAYEQYF. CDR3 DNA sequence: TGTGCCAGCAGCGTAGGCGGGAGGGACGCCTACGAGCAGTACTTC.

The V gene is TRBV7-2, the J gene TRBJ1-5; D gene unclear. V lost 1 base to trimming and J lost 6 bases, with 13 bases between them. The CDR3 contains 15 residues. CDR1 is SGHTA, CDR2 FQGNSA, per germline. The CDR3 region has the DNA TGTGCCAGCAGCTTAGGGGTCCGGGAGGGTCAGCCCCAGCATTTT. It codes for CASSLGVREGQPQHF.

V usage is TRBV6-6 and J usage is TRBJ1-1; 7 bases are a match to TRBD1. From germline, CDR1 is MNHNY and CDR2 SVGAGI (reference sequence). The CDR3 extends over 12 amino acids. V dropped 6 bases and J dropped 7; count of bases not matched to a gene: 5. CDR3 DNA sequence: TGTGCCAGCAGCGCGCAGGGGGGTGAAGCTTTCTTT. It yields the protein CASSAQGGEAFF.

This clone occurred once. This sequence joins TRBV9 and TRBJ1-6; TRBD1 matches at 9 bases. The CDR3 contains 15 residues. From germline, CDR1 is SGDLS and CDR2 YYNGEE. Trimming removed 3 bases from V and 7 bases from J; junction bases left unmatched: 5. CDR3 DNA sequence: TGTGCCAGCAGCGATCTAGGACAGGGGAATTCACCCCTCCACTTT. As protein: CASSDLGQGNSPLHF.

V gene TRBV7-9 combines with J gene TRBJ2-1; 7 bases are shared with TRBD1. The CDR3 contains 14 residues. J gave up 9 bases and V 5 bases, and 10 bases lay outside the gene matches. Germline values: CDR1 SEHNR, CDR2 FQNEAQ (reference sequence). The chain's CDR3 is CASSPGQVDGEQFF. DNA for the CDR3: TGTGCCAGCAGCCCTGGACAGGTTGATGGTGAGCAGTTCTTC. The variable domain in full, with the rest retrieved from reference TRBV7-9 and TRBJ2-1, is DTGVSQNPRHKITKRGQNVTFRCDPISEHNRLYWYRQTLGQGPEFLTYFQNEAQLEKSRLLSDRFSAERPKGSFSTLEIQRTEQGDSAMYLCASSPGQVDGEQFFGPGTRLTVL.

This CDR3 is CASTNRQGAYGYTF. The CDR3 nucleotides are TGTGCCAGCACCAATCGACAGGGGGCCTATGGCTACACCTTC. This chain links TRBV7-9 with TRBJ1-2; TRBD1 aligns across 10 bases. V shed 7 bases, J shed 4 bases, and the junction held 6 bases outside the gene matches. The CDR3 is 14 amino acids. CDR1 and CDR2 from the germline V gene are SEHNR and FQNEAQ (reference sequence). The full variable domain, with the rest looked up from reference TRBV7-9 and TRBJ1-2, is DTGVSQNPRHKITKRGQNVTFRCDPISEHNRLYWYRQTLGQGPEFLTYFQNEAQLEKSRLLSDRFSAERPKGSFSTLEIQRTEQGDSAMYLCASTNRQGAYGYTFGSGTRLTVV.

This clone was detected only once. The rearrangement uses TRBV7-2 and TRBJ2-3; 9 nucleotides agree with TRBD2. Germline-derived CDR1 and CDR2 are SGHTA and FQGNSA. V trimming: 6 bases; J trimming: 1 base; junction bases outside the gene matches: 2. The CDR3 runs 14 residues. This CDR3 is CASRIAGGTDTQYF. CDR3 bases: TGTGCCAGCAGAATAGCGGGGGGCACAGATACGCAGTATTTT.

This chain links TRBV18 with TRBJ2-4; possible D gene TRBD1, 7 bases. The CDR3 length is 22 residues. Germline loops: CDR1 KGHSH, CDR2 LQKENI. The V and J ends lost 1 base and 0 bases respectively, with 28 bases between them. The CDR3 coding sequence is TGTGCCAGCTCACCACGACCGAATGTACAGGGGCCTAGCGTGTTAGCCAAAAACATTCAGTACTTC. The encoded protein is CASSPRPNVQGPSVLAKNIQYF.

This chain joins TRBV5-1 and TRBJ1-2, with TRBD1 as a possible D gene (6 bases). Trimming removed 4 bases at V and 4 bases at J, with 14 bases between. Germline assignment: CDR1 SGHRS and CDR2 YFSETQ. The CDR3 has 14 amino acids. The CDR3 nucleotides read TGCGCCAGCAGCGGGTCGGGGGGCGTCTATGGCTACACCTTC. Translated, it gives CASSGSGGVYGYTF. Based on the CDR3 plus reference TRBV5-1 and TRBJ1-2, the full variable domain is KAGVTQTPRYLIKTRGQQVTLSCSPISGHRSVSWYQQTPGQGLQFLFEYFSETQRNKGNFPGRFSGRQFSNSRSEMNVSTLELGDSALYLCASSGSGGVYGYTFGSGTRLTVV.

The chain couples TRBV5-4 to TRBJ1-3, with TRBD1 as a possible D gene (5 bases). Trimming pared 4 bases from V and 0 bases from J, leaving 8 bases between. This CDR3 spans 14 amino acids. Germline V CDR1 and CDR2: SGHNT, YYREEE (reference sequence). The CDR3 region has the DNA TGTGCCAGCAGCAGGACAAGCTCTGGAAACACCATATATTTT. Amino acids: CASSRTSSGNTIYF.